Presented here are 13 T cell receptor beta chains from one specimen sequenced in a study of human T cells and chemical hapten exposure. Time point of the sample: patch test 3, about 24 weeks after DPC sensitization. Noted treatment: therapeutic diphenylcyclopropenone sensitization with weekly scalp DPC. One entry per CDR3 protein, called by TCRdb with MiXCR from the RACE reads. The data show around 150,000 distinct CDR3 sequences, about a quarter seen once. This specimen was whole blood, taken in connection with sensitization to the hapten diphenylcyclopropenone (DPC). These receptors were taken from a woman under 30 with alopecia areata. Some clones in this sample may be carry-over from other donors' samples.

The V gene is TRBV27, the J gene TRBJ2-7; D assignment may be TRBD1 or TRBD2 (5 bases each). The CDR3 length is 16 residues. Germline V gene sequence: CDR1 MNHEY, CDR2 SMNVEV (reference sequence). V was cut by 4 bases and J by 2 bases, with 18 bases left in between. The CDR3 DNA reads TGTGCCAGCAGTTGGGGCCGGAGGCTCGAAACCTACGAGCAGTACTTC. Translation gives CASSWGRRLETYEQYF.

In its sample, this clonotype was seen once. Here the CDR3 reads CASSVRGGGVIHIQYF. The CDR3 DNA sequence: TGTGCCAGCAGCGTAAGAGGTGGCGGGGTCATACACATTCAGTACTTC. The rearrangement uses TRBV9 and TRBJ2-4; TRBD2 is a possible D gene (6 bases). CDR3 length equals 16 residues. Germline V gene lookup returns CDR1 SGDLS and CDR2 YYNGEE. Trimming shortened V by 1 base and J by 8 bases, and 19 bases separated the two germline ends.

This clonotype was counted between two and nine times. The genes are TRBV27 and TRBJ2-1; 12 positions agree with TRBD2. The germline gives CDR1 MNHEY, CDR2 SMNVEV (reference sequence). With 2 bases clipped from V and 10 bases from J, the junction kept 3 bases outside the gene matches. This CDR3 has 14 amino acids. Here the CDR3 reads CASSLGLAGLEQFF. The CDR3 DNA is TGTGCCAGCAGTTTAGGACTAGCGGGATTGGAGCAGTTCTTC.

The rearrangement joins TRBV10-3 to TRBJ2-2, with 9 bases lining up with TRBD2. J was trimmed by 5 bases and V by 1 base; bases with no gene match: 5. The V gene's germline CDR1 is ENHRY and CDR2 SYGVKD. This CDR3 is 16 amino acids long. The CDR3 nucleotides are TGTGCCATCAGTGAGTTAGCGGGAGTACAGACCGGGGAGCTGTTTTTT. Residues: CAISELAGVQTGELFF.

Only a few counts were recorded for this clonotype. This rearrangement joins TRBV4-3 to TRBJ2-1; 14 bases are shared with TRBD2. Germline lookup yields CDR1 LGHNA and CDR2 YSLEER. V trimming: 2 bases; J trimming: 12 bases; junction bases outside the gene matches: 18. The CDR3 runs to 19 residues. CDR3 nucleotide sequence: TGCGCCAGCAGCCAAAGGGCCGGGACTAGCGGGAGAAGTACCGTAGGGCAGTTCTTC. This gives the protein CASSQRAGTSGRSTVGQFF.

V is TRBV7-9 and J is TRBJ2-2; no clear D gene. CDR1 is SEHNR, CDR2 FQNEAQ, per germline (reference sequence). V lost 8 bases to trimming and J lost 8 bases, with 6 bases between them. This CDR3 has 10 amino acids. CDR3 loop: CASSSGELFF. Here the CDR3 DNA reads TGTGCCAGCTCCTCGGGGGAGCTGTTTTTT. The full variable domain, with the rest looked up from reference TRBV7-9 and TRBJ2-2, is DTGVSQNPRHKITKRGQNVTFRCDPISEHNRLYWYRQTLGQGPEFLTYFQNEAQLEKSRLLSDRFSAERPKGSFSTLEIQRTEQGDSAMYLCASSSGELFFGEGSRLTVL.

This clonotype was detected only a few times. The rearrangement uses TRBV29-1 and TRBJ1-3, with unresolved D. V shed 3 bases and J shed 2 bases, with 11 bases lying between them. The CDR3 is 14 residues long. Germline CDR1 is SQVTM and CDR2 is ANQGSEA. Here the CDR3 reads CSVDPGTAGNTIYF. The DNA for the CDR3 is TGCAGCGTTGACCCAGGCACAGCTGGAAACACCATATATTTT.

The table lists this clonotype with a few counts. The chain combines TRBV7-3 with TRBJ2-1, with 8 positions matching TRBD1. Germline CDR1 SGHTA, CDR2 FQGTGA. The CDR3 covers 15 residues. Trimming removed 2 bases from V and 6 bases from J; junction bases left unmatched: 6. For the CDR3, the DNA is TGTGCCAGCAGCTTAGCGGGACAGGCCTCCAATGAGCAGTTCTTC. Its translation is CASSLAGQASNEQFF.

The V and J genes are TRBV7-2 and TRBJ2-1, with 7 nucleotides matching TRBD2. V trimming: 1 base; J trimming: 8 bases; junction bases outside the gene matches: 2. The germline V gene has CDR1 SGHTA and CDR2 FQGNSA. The CDR3 loop spans 13 amino acids. CDR3 protein: CASSLDRGDEQFF. The CDR3 nucleotides read TGTGCCAGCAGCTTAGATCGGGGGGATGAGCAGTTCTTC.

This chain joins TRBV20-1 and TRBJ1-3; the D is unclear. V lost 3 bases and J lost 0, with 9 bases in between. This CDR3 has 14 amino acids. Germline V gene lookup returns CDR1 DFQATT and CDR2 SNEGSKA (reference sequence). The CDR3 protein is CSASGLNSGNTIYF. The CDR3 DNA sequence: TGCAGTGCTAGTGGCCTCAACTCTGGAAACACCATATATTTT.

The chain joins TRBV2 to TRBJ2-5, with 8 positions matching TRBD1. The V segment lost 7 bases and the J segment 4 bases; nucleotides outside the gene matches: 11. CDR1 SNHLY and CDR2 FYNNEI come from the germline V gene. There are 15 residues in the CDR3. The CDR3 DNA sequence: TGTGCCAGCATGGAGACAGGGGCAGGGGGAGAGACCCAGTACTTC. Its translation is CASMETGAGGETQYF. The complete variable domain, with remaining parts taken from reference TRBV2 and TRBJ2-5, reads EPEVTQTPSHQVTQMGQEVILRCVPISNHLYFYWYRQILGQKVEFLVSFYNNEISEKSEIFDDQFSVERPDGSNFTLKIRSTKLEDSAMYFCASMETGAGGETQYFGPGTRLLVL.

This clonotype was picked up a small number of times. This sequence joins TRBV6-5 and TRBJ1-1; the D gene is possibly TRBD1 (5 bases). Between the trimmed V and J ends, which lost 11 bases and 4 bases, there was a span of 23 bases. Germline CDR1 reads MNHEY; CDR2 reads SVGAGI. This CDR3 has 15 amino acids. The CDR3: CAARPLQGKATEAFF. The CDR3 DNA sequence: TGTGCCGCCCGGCCGCTTCAGGGTAAGGCCACTGAAGCTTTCTTT.

Here the CDR3 DNA reads TGTGCCAGCAGCCCGCTGGGTCGTACCTATAATTCACCCCTCCACTTT. Translating it yields CASSPLGRTYNSPLHF. J is TRBJ1-6 and V is TRBV13; D is unclear. This CDR3 contains 16 residues. Germline assignment: CDR1 PRHDT and CDR2 FYEKMQ (reference sequence). Between the trimmed V and J ends, which lost 5 bases and 2 bases, there was a span of 13 bases.